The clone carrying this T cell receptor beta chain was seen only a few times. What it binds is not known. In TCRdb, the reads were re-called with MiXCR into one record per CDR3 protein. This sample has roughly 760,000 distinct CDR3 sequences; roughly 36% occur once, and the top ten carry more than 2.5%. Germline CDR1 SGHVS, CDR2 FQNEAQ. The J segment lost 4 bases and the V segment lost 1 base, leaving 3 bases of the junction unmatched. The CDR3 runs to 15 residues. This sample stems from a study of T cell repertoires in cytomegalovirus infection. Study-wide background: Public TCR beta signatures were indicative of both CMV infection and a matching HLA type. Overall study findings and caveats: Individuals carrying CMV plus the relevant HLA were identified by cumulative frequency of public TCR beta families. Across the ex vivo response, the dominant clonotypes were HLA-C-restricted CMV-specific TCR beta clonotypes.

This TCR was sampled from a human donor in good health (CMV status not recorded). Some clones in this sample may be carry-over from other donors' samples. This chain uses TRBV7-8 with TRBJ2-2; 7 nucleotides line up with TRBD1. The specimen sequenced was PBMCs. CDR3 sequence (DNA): TGTGCCAGCAGCTTAGTAGGGGGCGGCACCGGGGAGCTGTTTTTT. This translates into CASSLVGGGTGELFF.